The 16 T cell receptor beta chains given below trace back to one sample, sequenced in a study of technical replicates of blood from a few donors. Profiled with immunoSEQ multiplex PCR; TCRdb holds only in-frame clones, not every one. Here the sample spans about 53,000 clones, 86% being singletons. The specimen was PBMCs. These receptors originate from a human donor in good health. Some clones in this sample may be carry-over from other donors' samples.

In the case of this clone: This CDR3 is also generated by other DNA sequences in the sample. The rearrangement links TRBV7-9 to TRBJ1-2; D gene ambiguous. Germline V gene data show CDR1 as SEHNR and CDR2 as FQNEAQ (reference sequence). With 1 base removed from V and 4 bases from J, the gap between germline ends came to 4 bases. This CDR3 contains 12 residues. In DNA form, the CDR3 reads TGTGCCAGCAGCTTAGGCGGCTATGGCTACACCTTC. It encodes CASSLGGYGYTF.

This clone was detected a few times. This chain joins TRBV4-3 and TRBJ1-1; possible D gene TRBD1, 5 bases. Germline CDR1 is LGHNA and CDR2 is YSLEER. Trimming stripped 1 base from V and 5 bases from J, with 11 bases between. The CDR3 covers 14 residues. The CDR3 loop is CASSQGGGRTEAFF. The DNA of the CDR3 is TGCGCCAGCAGCCAAGGGGGCGGGAGAACTGAAGCTTTCTTT.

The chain joins TRBV7-2 to TRBJ2-4; 10 positions match TRBD1. V was pared by 6 bases and J by 6 bases, with 8 bases of the junction left unmatched. Germline loops: CDR1 SGHTA, CDR2 FQGNSA. This CDR3 contains 15 residues. The CDR3 loop reads CASSRDRGPGNIQYF. For the CDR3, the DNA is TGTGCCAGCAGTCGGGACAGGGGTCCTGGAAACATTCAGTACTTC.

V gene TRBV7-9 combines with J gene TRBJ1-5; tentatively, D is TRBD1 (6 bases). The germline CDR1 and CDR2 sequences are SEHNR and FQNEAQ (reference sequence). Trimming took 1 base from V and 7 from J, leaving 17 bases between them. This CDR3 comprises 16 residues. CDR3 sequence (DNA): TGTGCCAGCAGCTTAGATGATTCGGGGGGCAGACAGCCCCAGCATTTT. Translation: CASSLDDSGGRQPQHF.

The rearrangement links TRBV7-9 to TRBJ2-1, with 9 bases matching TRBD2. V dropped 1 base and J dropped 5; count of bases not matched to a gene: 6. The CDR3 covers 16 residues. Per germline, CDR1 SEHNR and CDR2 FQNEAQ (reference sequence). CDR3 residues: CASSLGVAGGNNEQFF. CDR3 DNA: TGTGCCAGCAGCTTAGGGGTCGCGGGAGGGAACAATGAGCAGTTCTTC.

The V and J genes are TRBV5-1 and TRBJ1-1; 8 bases align to TRBD1. This CDR3 spans 12 amino acids. Germline V gives CDR1 SGHRS, CDR2 YFSETQ. V dropped 10 bases and J dropped 8; count of bases not matched to a gene: 10. The CDR3 sequence is CASRQGPDEAFF. The CDR3 DNA sequence: TGCGCCTCTAGACAGGGGCCGGACGAAGCTTTCTTT. Full variable domain (missing parts from reference TRBV5-1 and TRBJ1-1): KAGVTQTPRYLIKTRGQQVTLSCSPISGHRSVSWYQQTPGQGLQFLFEYFSETQRNKGNFPGRFSGRQFSNSRSEMNVSTLELGDSALYLCASRQGPDEAFFGQGTRLTVV.

The gene calls are TRBV6-1 and TRBJ2-1; 7 bases line up with TRBD1. Unmatched junction bases numbered 10, after V lost 2 bases and J lost 6 bases. The CDR3 runs 16 residues. Germline V CDR1 and CDR2: MNHNS, SASEGT. The DNA of the CDR3 is TGTGCCAGCAGTGAACGGAGACAGGGAAGGACCAATGAGCAGTTCTTC. Translated: CASSERRQGRTNEQFF.

The J gene is TRBJ1-1, the V gene TRBV5-1; 7 nucleotides align to TRBD1. This CDR3 has 14 residues. J gave up 5 bases and V 3 bases, and 7 bases lay outside the gene matches. In germline, CDR1 is SGHRS, CDR2 YFSETQ. The CDR3 DNA is TGCGCCAGCAGCTCCGGGACAGTTACTACTGAAGCTTTCTTT. Its translation is CASSSGTVTTEAFF.

V gene TRBV7-9 combines with J gene TRBJ1-2, with no clear D. The CDR3 contains 15 residues. V lost 1 base and J 1 base, leaving 10 bases between the germline ends. From germline, CDR1 is SEHNR and CDR2 FQNEAQ (reference sequence). Written as DNA, the CDR3 is TGTGCCAGCAGCTTAGGGGCCGGGGATAACTATGGCTACACCTTC. It codes for CASSLGAGDNYGYTF.

The CDR3 DNA is TGTGCCAGCAGCCCACCGGGAGGTTGGGAGCAGTACTTC. It yields the protein CASSPPGGWEQYF. The rearrangement uses TRBV7-2 and TRBJ2-7; 7 nucleotides line up with TRBD2. The CDR3 runs 13 residues. Germline-derived CDR1 and CDR2 are SGHTA and FQGNSA. J lost 7 bases, V lost 5 bases, and 8 bases had no gene match.

CDR3 coding DNA: TGTGCCAGTAGTATTCAAAGCGGGGGGAAATACAATGAGCAGTTCTTC. This gives the protein CASSIQSGGKYNEQFF. This chain links TRBV19 with TRBJ2-1; 9 bases match TRBD2. Trimming removed 3 bases from V and 4 bases from J; junction bases left unmatched: 7. The CDR3 runs 16 residues. Germline V gives CDR1 LNHDA, CDR2 SQIVND (reference sequence).

The chain has TRBV5-1 and TRBJ1-2; 9 nucleotides line up with TRBD1. Germline V lookup: CDR1 SGHRS, CDR2 YFSETQ. J lost 3 bases, V lost 4 bases, and 4 bases had no gene match. The length of the CDR3 is 14 residues. CDR3 loop: CASSTTGGDYGYTF. The CDR3, as DNA: TGCGCCAGCAGCACGACAGGGGGAGACTATGGCTACACCTTC.

V is TRBV12-2 and J is TRBJ1-5; the D segment call TRBD1 is taken from the table without a DNA check. TRBV12-2 is a recognized pseudogene. The CDR3 covers 14 residues. CDR3 sequence reads: CASLPSAGWQPQHF. In nucleotides, the CDR3 is TGTGCAAGTCTCCCTAGTGCAGGGTGGCAGCCCCAGCATTTT.

The chain combines TRBV20-1 with TRBJ1-2; 8 positions match TRBD1. This CDR3 spans 11 amino acids. Germline trimming cut 6 bases from V and 8 bases from J; bases unmatched to any gene: 5. Looked up from germline, CDR1 is DFQATT and CDR2 is SNEGSKA (reference sequence). CDR3 DNA: TGCAGTGCCCCACAGGGGGACGGCTACACCTTC. This gives the protein CSAPQGDGYTF.

V gene TRBV4-1 combines with J gene TRBJ1-1, with 7 nucleotides matching TRBD1. Per the germline V gene, CDR1 is MGHRA and CDR2 is YSYEKL. Trimming removed 4 bases from V and 0 bases from J; junction bases left unmatched: 8. The CDR3 extends over 16 amino acids. The CDR3 DNA follows: TGCGCCAGCAGCCGGCCGGGACAGTCCATGAACACTGAAGCTTTCTTT. Its protein is CASSRPGQSMNTEAFF.

This clone occurred once. This chain joins TRBV5-1 and TRBJ1-2; TRBD1 matches at 8 bases. The CDR3 sequence is 13 residues long. Trimming at V came to 4 bases and at J to 8 bases, leaving 7 bases not matched to a gene. Germline V CDR1 and CDR2: SGHRS, YFSETQ. CDR3 sequence (DNA): TGCGCCAGCAGCAAGGACAGGGAATACGGCTACACCTTC. This encodes CASSKDREYGYTF. The whole variable domain, filled in from reference TRBV5-1 and TRBJ1-2, reads KAGVTQTPRYLIKTRGQQVTLSCSPISGHRSVSWYQQTPGQGLQFLFEYFSETQRNKGNFPGRFSGRQFSNSRSEMNVSTLELGDSALYLCASSKDREYGYTFGSGTRLTVV.